The entry below gives a single T cell receptor beta chain sequence along with its context. Antigen unknown. Germline V CDR1 and CDR2: SGHAT, FQNNGV. Trimming left V 1 base short and J 1 base short, with 7 bases between. This CDR3 has 15 residues. Using immunoSEQ multiplex PCR, the repertoire was profiled, and TCRdb retains in-frame clones only, with some absent. Of 110,000 to 150,000 clones listed, more than 80% are singletons. The data were obtained in a study of T cell responses to AZD1222 COVID-19 vaccine. General study findings and limits: Spike-specific TCR depth and breadth grew after two AZD1222 doses.

The rearrangement links TRBV11-2 to TRBJ1-4, with D unresolved. This material consisted of peripheral blood, taken on day 0 of AZD1222 vaccination. This receptor was obtained from an adult in good health. In DNA form, the CDR3 reads TGTGCCAGCAGCTTAGTGGTGGAAACTAATGAAAAACTGTTTTTT. Translation gives CASSLVVETNEKLFF.